The 25 T cell receptor beta chains given below trace back to one sample, sequenced in a study of cytomegalovirus exposure and HLA in healthy donors. Repertoires were generated with immunoSEQ multiplex PCR, while TCRdb's copy carries only in-frame clones and drops some. The sample lists some 210,000 clones, roughly 85% occurring once. Sample: PBMCs. These receptors originate from a woman aged 18-30 years in good health and CMV-seronegative.

The J gene is TRBJ2-7, the V gene TRBV27; D uncertain. The V gene lost 5 bases and the J gene lost 2 bases, with 13 bases spanning the gap. Germline V gives CDR1 MNHEY, CDR2 SMNVEV (reference sequence). This CDR3 region has 14 residues. The CDR3 nucleotides read TGTGCCAGCAGTCTCTTAGGACGGGCCTACGAGCAGTACTTC. This gives the protein CASSLLGRAYEQYF.

This rearrangement joins TRBV27 to TRBJ2-1, with D uncertain. V was shortened by 2 bases and J by 5 bases, with 10 bases between the two germline ends. The CDR3 loop spans 14 amino acids. The V gene's germline CDR1 is MNHEY and CDR2 SMNVEV (reference sequence). For the CDR3, the DNA is TGTGCCAGCAGTTTACAGGATACTGACAATGAGCAGTTCTTC. This translates into CASSLQDTDNEQFF.

The chain joins TRBV2 to TRBJ2-7, with TRBD1 matching 7 bases. In germline, CDR1 is SNHLY, CDR2 FYNNEI. Trimming at V came to 6 bases and at J to 3 bases, leaving 8 bases not matched to a gene. The CDR3 totals 14 residues. The CDR3 nucleotides read TGTGCCAGCAGGCCCGGGGACAGCCGCTACGAGCAGTACTTC. Protein product: CASRPGDSRYEQYF.

V usage is TRBV4-1 and J usage is TRBJ1-1, with D perhaps matching TRBD1 (5 bases). V was shortened by 0 bases and J by 4 bases, with 6 bases between the two germline ends. The CDR3 is made up of 13 amino acids. The germline V gene has CDR1 MGHRA and CDR2 YSYEKL. CDR3 DNA sequence: TGCGCCAGCAGCCAAGAAGGGGCCACTGAAGCTTTCTTT. Its protein product is CASSQEGATEAFF.

The gene calls are TRBV25-1 and TRBJ2-7; D unresolved. The CDR3 consists of 14 residues. Trimming cost V 0 bases and J 3 bases, with 9 bases left between them. Germline CDR1 reads MGHDK; CDR2 reads SYGVNS. The CDR3: CASSEYYSGYEQYF. The CDR3 nucleotides are TGTGCCAGCAGTGAATACTACTCCGGCTACGAGCAGTACTTC.

The J gene is TRBJ2-1, the V gene TRBV11-3; 9 bases line up with TRBD2. V was pared by 5 bases and J by 2 bases, with 1 base of the junction left unmatched. The CDR3 runs to 14 residues. Germline CDR1 and CDR2: SGHNT and YENEEA. The CDR3 spells CASSAGGTYNEQFF. The CDR3 DNA is TGTGCCAGCAGCGCGGGGGGGACCTACAATGAGCAGTTCTTC.

The gene calls are TRBV28 and TRBJ2-3; 8 nucleotides agree with TRBD1. CDR3 size: 13 residues. V gave up 7 bases and J gave up 4 bases; unmatched junction bases: 4. Germline V CDR1 and CDR2: MDHEN, SYDVKM. The CDR3 region has the DNA TGTGCCAGCAAACTACAGGGGGCAGATACGCAGTATTTT. Translation gives CASKLQGADTQYF.

CDR3: CASSEGGSYGYTF. The CDR3 DNA is TGTGCCAGCAGTGAAGGGGGTAGCTATGGCTACACCTTC. The rearrangement links TRBV25-1 to TRBJ1-2; tentatively, D is TRBD1 (5 bases). With 2 bases removed from V and 4 bases from J, the gap between germline ends came to 8 bases. This CDR3 has 13 amino acids. The germline CDR1 and CDR2 sequences are MGHDK and SYGVNS.

V and J are TRBV4-1 and TRBJ1-5; tentatively, D is TRBD1 (5 bases). V shed 0 bases and J shed 6 bases, with 6 bases lying between them. The CDR3 totals 13 residues. Per the germline V gene, CDR1 is MGHRA and CDR2 is YSYEKL. The CDR3 region has the DNA TGCGCCAGCAGCCAAGAAAGGGGTCAGCCCCAGCATTTT. Protein: CASSQERGQPQHF.

V gene TRBV5-1 combines with J gene TRBJ2-2, with a tentative D call TRBD1 (6 bases). CDR3 size: 15 residues. V was clipped by 4 bases and J by 1 base, with 11 bases between them. Germline-derived CDR1 and CDR2 are SGHRS and YFSETQ. The CDR3 bases are TGCGCCAGCAGCGGTACGGGACAGAACACCGGGGAGCTGTTTTTT. The encoded protein is CASSGTGQNTGELFF.

This clone occurred a few times. As DNA, the CDR3 is TGTGCCACCAGCCCCCAGATGGCTAGAGAGACCCAGTACTTC. Protein sequence: CATSPQMARETQYF. This sequence joins TRBV15 and TRBJ2-5; D is undetermined. The CDR3 is 14 amino acids. V lost 5 bases and J 4 bases, leaving 14 bases between the germline ends. Germline lookup yields CDR1 LNHNV and CDR2 YYDKDF (reference sequence).

This sequence joins TRBV6-5 and TRBJ1-1, with a possible D match to TRBD1 (5 bases). The CDR3 has 12 residues. Per the germline V gene, CDR1 is MNHEY and CDR2 is SVGAGI. Deletions cut 2 bases from V and 8 bases from J, with 9 bases between. CDR3 coding DNA: TGTGCCAGCAGTTACACCGGGACGGAAGCTTTCTTT. Its protein is CASSYTGTEAFF.

V usage is TRBV2 and J usage is TRBJ2-5; possibly TRBD2 for D (7 bases). Trimming removed 4 bases from V and 9 bases from J, with 24 bases in between. This CDR3 has 16 residues. Germline V gives CDR1 SNHLY, CDR2 FYNNEI. The CDR3 spells CASSAGASGGGLPQYF. The CDR3 nucleotides are TGTGCCAGCAGTGCCGGAGCTAGCGGAGGGGGATTGCCCCAGTACTTC.

In this sample, this clone turned up a few times. V gene TRBV7-9 combines with J gene TRBJ1-6, with 8 bases matching TRBD1. This CDR3 has 13 amino acids. CDR1 and CDR2 (germline): SEHNR, FQNEAQ (reference sequence). J lost 13 bases, V lost 3 bases, and 5 bases had no gene match. The CDR3 sequence: CASSFGQGRPLHF. The DNA for the CDR3 is TGTGCCAGCAGCTTTGGACAGGGTCGGCCCCTCCACTTT.

V is TRBV6-1 and J is TRBJ1-3, with D perhaps TRBD1 (6 bases). Trimming cost V 2 bases and J 5 bases, with 7 bases left between them. The CDR3 has 13 amino acids. Germline V lookup: CDR1 MNHNS, CDR2 SASEGT. The CDR3 nucleotides are TGTGCCAGCAGTGAAAGGGGGAGAAACACCATATATTTT. It translates to CASSERGRNTIYF.

This chain joins TRBV15 and TRBJ2-5; 11 bases align to TRBD2. With V trimmed by 3 bases and J by 5 bases, 8 bases remained unmatched. The CDR3 extends over 16 amino acids. The V gene's germline CDR1 is LNHNV and CDR2 YYDKDF (reference sequence). The CDR3 coding sequence is TGTGCCACCAGCAGCTATAGCGGGGGGGCTCCGGAGACCCAGTACTTC. As protein: CATSSYSGGAPETQYF.

This chain links TRBV28 with TRBJ1-1; TRBD1 might be the D (5 bases). CDR1 MDHEN and CDR2 SYDVKM come from the germline V gene. Trimming took off 3 bases at V and 6 bases at J, with 14 bases between the two ends. This CDR3 spans 14 amino acids. The CDR3 DNA reads TGTGCCAGCAGTTTCGGGGCAGGGCGGCCTGAAGCTTTCTTT. Translation: CASSFGAGRPEAFF.

As to this clone: The junction shows a germline mismatch at one end, possibly a read error. V usage is TRBV2 and J usage is TRBJ1-2; D gene ambiguous. The CDR3 has 11 residues. Germline values: CDR1 SNHLY, CDR2 FYNNEI. The CDR3 here is CASSETRPASF. The CDR3 DNA reads TGTGCCAGCAGTGAAACCCGCCCCGCCTCTTTC.

The rearrangement links TRBV5-1 to TRBJ1-1, with D possibly being TRBD1 (5 bases). CDR1 and CDR2 from the germline V gene are SGHRS and YFSETQ. V was pared by 7 bases and J by 1 base, with 8 bases between. The CDR3 has 12 amino acids. The DNA of the CDR3 is TGCGCCAGCTCGACAGAGAACACTGAAGCTTTCTTT. Residues: CASSTENTEAFF. Combining the CDR3 with reference TRBV5-1 and TRBJ1-1 gives the whole variable domain KAGVTQTPRYLIKTRGQQVTLSCSPISGHRSVSWYQQTPGQGLQFLFEYFSETQRNKGNFPGRFSGRQFSNSRSEMNVSTLELGDSALYLCASSTENTEAFFGQGTRLTVV.

This chain uses TRBV6-6 with TRBJ1-1; the D is unclear. The V end was cut by 0 bases, the J end by 6 bases, with 8 bases between. Germline CDR1 reads MNHNY; CDR2 reads SVGAGI (reference sequence). CDR3 length: 13 residues. The CDR3 sequence is CASSYSPGAEAFF. The CDR3 nucleotides read TGTGCCAGCAGTTACTCTCCCGGGGCTGAAGCTTTCTTT.

V usage is TRBV5-6 and J usage is TRBJ2-7; D call uncertain. The CDR3 spans 15 residues. Germline V gene lookup returns CDR1 SGHDT and CDR2 YYEEEE. V was cut by 4 bases and J by 0 bases, with 14 bases left in between. As DNA, the CDR3 is TGTGCCAGCAGCGTACCAAAAGCTATCTCCTACGAGCAGTACTTC. Its protein product is CASSVPKAISYEQYF.

V and J are TRBV11-2 and TRBJ2-1, with no clear D. V lost 0 bases, J lost 9 bases, and 3 bases lay in between. The length of the CDR3 is 11 residues. Germline V gene data show CDR1 as SGHAT and CDR2 as FQNNGV. CDR3: CASSLDSEQFF. The CDR3 nucleotides read TGTGCCAGCAGCTTAGATTCTGAGCAGTTCTTC. Full variable domain (rest looked up from reference TRBV11-2 and TRBJ2-1): EAGVAQSPRYKIIEKRQSVAFWCNPISGHATLYWYQQILGQGPKLLIQFQNNGVVDDSQLPKDRFSAERLKGVDSTLKIQPAKLEDSAVYLCASSLDSEQFFGPGTRLTVL.

V and J are TRBV27 and TRBJ1-4; D remains ambiguous. Germline lookup yields CDR1 MNHEY and CDR2 SMNVEV (reference sequence). CDR3 length equals 14 residues. V lost 7 bases, J lost 3 bases, and 12 bases lay in between. In DNA, the CDR3 is TGTGCCAGCAAGGCCGGGAACGCTAATGAAAAACTGTTTTTT. It specifies CASKAGNANEKLFF. The full variable domain, in which reference TRBV27 and TRBJ1-4 provide the parts outside the CDR3, is EAQVTQNPRYLITVTGKKLTVTCSQNMNHEYMSWYRQDPGLGLRQIYYSMNVEVTDKGDVPEGYKVSRKEKRNFPLILESPSPNQTSLYFCASKAGNANEKLFFGSGTQLSVL.

This clone showed up just a few times. The rearrangement joins TRBV6-6 to TRBJ1-6; no firm D call. Trimming removed 6 bases from V and 6 bases from J, with 9 bases in between. This CDR3 region has 13 residues. Germline CDR1 is MNHNY and CDR2 is SVGAGI (reference sequence). CDR3 sequence reads: CASSPGINSPLHF. The DNA for the CDR3 is TGTGCCAGCAGCCCCGGGATTAATTCACCCCTCCACTTT.

The gene calls are TRBV28 and TRBJ1-1; D is ambiguous. Germline loops: CDR1 MDHEN, CDR2 SYDVKM. The CDR3 consists of 15 residues. Trimming stripped 3 bases from V and 1 base from J, with 12 bases between. The CDR3 protein is CASSFDPGGNTEAFF. DNA for the CDR3: TGTGCCAGCAGTTTTGATCCAGGCGGGAACACTGAAGCTTTCTTT. Using reference TRBV28 and TRBJ1-1 for the parts outside the CDR3, the full variable domain is DVKVTQSSRYLVKRTGEKVFLECVQDMDHENMFWYRQDPGLGLRLIYFSYDVKMKEKGDIPEGYSVSREKKERFSLILESASTNQTSMYLCASSFDPGGNTEAFFGQGTRLTVV.